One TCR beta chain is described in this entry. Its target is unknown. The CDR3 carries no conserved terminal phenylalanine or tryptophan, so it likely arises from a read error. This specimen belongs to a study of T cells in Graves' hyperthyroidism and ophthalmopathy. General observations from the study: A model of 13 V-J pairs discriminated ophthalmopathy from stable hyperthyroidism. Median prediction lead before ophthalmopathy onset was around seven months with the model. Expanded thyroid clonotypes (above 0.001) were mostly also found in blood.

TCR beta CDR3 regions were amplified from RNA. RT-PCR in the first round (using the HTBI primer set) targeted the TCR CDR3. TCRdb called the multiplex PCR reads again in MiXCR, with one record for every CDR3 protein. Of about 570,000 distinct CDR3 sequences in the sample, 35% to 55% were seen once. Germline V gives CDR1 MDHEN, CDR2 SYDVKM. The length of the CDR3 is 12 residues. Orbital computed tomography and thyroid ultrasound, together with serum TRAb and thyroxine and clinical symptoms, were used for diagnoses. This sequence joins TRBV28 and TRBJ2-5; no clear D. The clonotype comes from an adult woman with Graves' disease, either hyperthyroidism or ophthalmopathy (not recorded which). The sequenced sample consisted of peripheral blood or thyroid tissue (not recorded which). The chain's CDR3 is CASSLTQVTQYL. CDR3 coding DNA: TGTGCCAGCAGCCTGACTCAAGTGACCCAGTACCTC.